This is a list of T cell receptor beta chains from one sample in a study of CD8+CD57+ T cells in acquired aplastic anemia. TCRdb called the reads again in MiXCR, with one record for every CDR3 protein. The table includes some 220,000 distinct CDR3 sequences, about 37% detected once. The material sequenced was sorted CD4+, CD8+, or CD8+CD57+ T cells (not recorded which) from PBMCs. The receptors derive from a human donor in good health, serving as a control. The CDR3 runs from the conserved cysteine through the conserved F or W. D genes are given only for firm matches. The size entry is marked missing in some rows and otherwise reads once, few, many or a size class.

v_call	j_call	d_call	clone_size	cdr3_aa	cdr3_nt
TRBV7-2	TRBJ2-7	NA	NA	CASSPPQTGYNEQYF	TGTGCCAGCAGCCCCCCACAGACGGGTTACAATGAGCAGTACTTC
TRBV6-1	TRBJ1-5	TRBD1	few	CASSGRTGYSNQPQHF	TGTGCCAGCAGTGGAAGGACAGGGTATAGCAATCAGCCCCAGCATTTT
TRBV13	TRBJ2-5	TRBD1	NA	CASSPQGGGETQYF	TGTGCCAGCAGCCCACAGGGGGGCGGAGAGACCCAGTACTTC
TRBV14	TRBJ1-1	NA	NA	CASSQAGGTEAFF	TGTGCCAGCAGCCAAGCGGGTGGGACTGAAGCTTTCTTT
TRBV9	TRBJ1-1	TRBD1	many	CASSAKDRGDTEAFF	TGTGCCAGCAGCGCAAAGGACAGGGGGGACACTGAAGCTTTCTTT
TRBV19	TRBJ1-5	TRBD1	NA	CASSRQGLSQPQHF	TGTGCCAGTAGCAGACAGGGACTTTCTCAGCCCCAGCATTTT
TRBV20-1	TRBJ1-1	NA	few	CRPTLGTPDTEAFF	TGCAGGCCGACGCTCGGGACACCCGACACTGAAGCTTTCTTT
TRBV7-2	TRBJ2-5	TRBD2	few	CASSALAGTATQYF	TGTGCCAGCAGCGCACTAGCGGGGACAGCCACCCAGTACTTC
TRBV9	TRBJ2-7	TRBD2	NA	CASSAWTSGVYEQYF	TGTGCCAGCAGCGCCTGGACTAGCGGGGTGTACGAGCAGTACTTC
TRBV24-1	TRBJ2-1	TRBD2	NA	CATSVTAGGHYNEQFF	TGTGCCACCAGTGTTACGGCGGGAGGCCACTACAATGAGCAGTTCTTC
TRBV10-3	TRBJ2-3	TRBD2	many	CAISDPQGLAGGRGDTQYF	TGTGCCATCAGTGACCCGCAGGGACTAGCGGGGGGGCGGGGAGATACGCAGTATTTT
TRBV7-8	TRBJ2-7	NA	many	CASSRLLYEQYF	TGTGCCAGCAGCCGCCTTCTCTACGAGCAGTACTTC
TRBV19	TRBJ2-6	NA	many	CASSIAGAGANVLTF	TGTGCCAGTAGTATAGCGGGGGCTGGGGCCAACGTCCTGACTTTC
TRBV2	TRBJ2-6	NA	many	CASRSGANVLTF	TGTGCCAGCCGCTCTGGGGCCAACGTCCTGACTTTC
TRBV2	TRBJ2-7	NA	many	CASRRGSLEEQYF	TGTGCCAGCAGAAGAGGTTCCCTCGAGGAGCAGTACTTC
TRBV29-1	TRBJ1-5	NA	NA	CSVALGYNQPQHF	TGCAGCGTTGCATTGGGGTACAATCAGCCCCAGCATTTT
TRBV20-1	TRBJ2-7	TRBD2	NA	CSARVRGLAGGMEQYF	TGCAGTGCTAGGGTGAGAGGACTAGCGGGAGGGATGGAGCAGTACTTC
TRBV18	TRBJ2-3	NA	few	CASSNRGDTQYF	TGTGCCAGCTCAAACCGAGGGGATACGCAGTATTTT
TRBV5-1	TRBJ2-1	TRBD2	few	CASSSLAGGVNEQFF	TGCGCCAGCAGCTCACTAGCGGGCGGGGTGAATGAGCAGTTCTTC
TRBV2	TRBJ1-5	TRBD1	many	CASSQQGRDQPQHF	TGTGCCAGCAGCCAACAGGGGAGGGATCAGCCCCAGCATTTT
TRBV5-1	TRBJ1-1	NA	many	CASAPQSYTEAFF	TGCGCCAGCGCACCCCAGTCCTACACTGAAGCTTTCTTT
TRBV11-3	TRBJ1-1	NA	NA	CASSPAGRSSLEAFF	TGTGCCAGCAGCCCCGCGGGCAGGTCGAGCCTCGAAGCTTTCTTT
TRBV7-3	TRBJ1-1	NA	many	CASSLTGESEAFF	TGTGCCAGCAGCTTAACGGGGGAGTCTGAAGCTTTCTTT
TRBV7-3	TRBJ1-1	TRBD1	many	CASSLGGQGNTEAFF	TGTGCCAGCAGCTTAGGTGGACAGGGGAACACTGAAGCTTTCTTT
TRBV15	TRBJ1-5	NA	NA	CATSRDRGQPQHF	TGTGCCACCAGCAGAGATCGGGGTCAGCCCCAGCATTTT
TRBV14	TRBJ1-1	NA	few	CASSRTPFFYTEAFF	TGTGCCAGCAGCCGAACGCCCTTTTTTTACACTGAAGCTTTCTTT
TRBV11-2	TRBJ2-1	NA	NA	CASSRPAGRNEQFF	TGTGCCAGCAGCCGTCCAGCGGGTAGGAATGAGCAGTTCTTC
TRBV5-8	TRBJ2-2	NA	NA	CASSVGPTGELFF	TGTGCCAGCAGCGTCGGCCCCACCGGGGAGCTGTTTTTT
TRBV29-1	TRBJ1-2	NA	NA	CSTLDGNYGYTF	TGCAGCACCTTGGACGGAAACTATGGCTACACCTTC
TRBV10-2	TRBJ1-2	TRBD1	many	CATRTGMNLPNYGYTF	TGCGCCACCCGGACAGGGATGAACCTACCTAACTATGGCTACACCTTC
TRBV27	TRBJ1-5	NA	NA	CASSPGWNQPQHF	TGTGCCAGCAGCCCTGGTTGGAATCAGCCCCAGCATTTT
TRBV2	TRBJ2-1	NA	NA	CASSGSRSYNEQFF	TGTGCCAGCAGTGGGAGTCGGTCCTACAATGAGCAGTTCTTC
TRBV2	TRBJ1-5	NA	NA	CASSETTVLGQPQHF	TGTGCCAGCAGTGAAACGACAGTCTTGGGTCAGCCCCAGCATTTT
TRBV5-1	TRBJ2-1	TRBD2	many	CASSLVAGGNEQFF	TGTGCCAGCAGCTTAGTAGCCGGGGGGAATGAGCAGTTCTTC
TRBV4-1	TRBJ1-2	TRBD1	NA	CASSPSGGAYTF	TGCGCCAGCAGCCCGTCAGGGGGGGCCTACACCTTC
TRBV25-1	TRBJ2-1	TRBD2	NA	CASSDSRGGNEQFF	TGTGCCAGCAGTGACTCGCGGGGGGGCAATGAGCAGTTCTTC
TRBV2	TRBJ2-3	NA	once	CASSDTTDTQYF	TGTGCCAGCAGTGACACGACAGATACGCAGTATTTT
TRBV3-1	TRBJ1-1	NA	NA	CASSQNGGSAEAFF	TGTGCCAGCAGCCAAAATGGGGGTTCGGCTGAAGCTTTCTTT
TRBV7-2	TRBJ2-5	TRBD2	NA	CASSSGTSVETQYF	TGTGCCAGCAGCTCCGGGACTAGCGTCGAGACCCAGTACTTC
TRBV2	TRBJ2-1	NA	NA	CASSGERGTGEQFF	TGTGCCAGCAGTGGGGAAAGGGGTACTGGGGAGCAGTTCTTC
TRBV20-1	TRBJ1-5	NA	many	CSARVGGPSQPQHF	TGCAGTGCTAGAGTTGGGGGCCCGAGTCAGCCCCAGCATTTT
TRBV10-3	TRBJ2-7	NA	once	CAISEKAGLTYEQYF	TGTGCCATCAGTGAGAAGGCAGGGTTAACCTACGAGCAGTACTTC
TRBV7-4	TRBJ2-1	TRBD2	NA	CASSLGPAGGNYNEQFF	TGTGCCAGCAGCTTAGGTCCAGCGGGAGGGAACTACAATGAGCAGTTCTTC
TRBV2	TRBJ2-7	NA	many	CASRKDANPSYEQYF	TGTGCCAGCCGAAAAGATGCCAACCCCTCCTACGAGCAGTACTTC
TRBV25-1	TRBJ2-1	TRBD2	NA	CASSLYGTSGAYNEQFF	TGTGCCAGCAGCTTATATGGTACTAGCGGGGCCTACAATGAGCAGTTCTTC
TRBV11-2	TRBJ1-2	TRBD1	NA	CASNRQGALNNYGYTF	TGTGCCAGCAACCGACAGGGGGCCCTAAATAACTATGGCTACACCTTC